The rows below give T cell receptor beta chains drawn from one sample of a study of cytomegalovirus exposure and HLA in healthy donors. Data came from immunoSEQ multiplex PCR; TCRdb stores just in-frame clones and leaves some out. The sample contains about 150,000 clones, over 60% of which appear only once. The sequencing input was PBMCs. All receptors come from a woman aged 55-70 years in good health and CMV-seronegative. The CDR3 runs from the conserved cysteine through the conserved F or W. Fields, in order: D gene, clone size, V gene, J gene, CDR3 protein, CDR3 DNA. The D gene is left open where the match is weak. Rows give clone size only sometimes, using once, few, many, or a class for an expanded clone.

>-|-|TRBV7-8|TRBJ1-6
CASSPQGGRGSPLHF
TGTGCCAGCAGCCCGCAGGGAGGGCGAGGATCACCCCTCCACTTT
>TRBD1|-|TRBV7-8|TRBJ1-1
CASSFLAQGLEAFF
TGTGCCAGCAGCTTCCTCGCACAGGGGCTGGAAGCTTTCTTT
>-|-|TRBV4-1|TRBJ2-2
CASSQDLTAPNTGELFF
TGCGCCAGCAGCCAAGATTTGACAGCCCCGAACACCGGGGAGCTGTTTTTT
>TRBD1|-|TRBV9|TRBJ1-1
CASSVLTGGTEAFF
TGTGCCAGCAGCGTACTGACAGGGGGCACTGAAGCTTTCTTT
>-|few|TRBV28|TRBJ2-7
CASSIAQRTYEQYF
TGTGCCAGCAGCATAGCCCAAAGAACCTACGAGCAGTACTTC
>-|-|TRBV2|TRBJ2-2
CASSENGPGTGELFF
TGTGCCAGCAGTGAAAATGGCCCGGGGACCGGGGAGCTGTTTTTT
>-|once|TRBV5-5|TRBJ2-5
CASSFRGQETQYF
TGTGCCAGCAGCTTTAGGGGGCAAGAGACCCAGTACTTC
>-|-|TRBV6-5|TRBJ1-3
CASSSVSTIYF
TGTGCCAGCAGTTCAGTAAGCACCATATATTTT
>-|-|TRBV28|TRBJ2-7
CASTFGAHEQYF
TGTGCCAGCACCTTTGGGGCCCACGAGCAGTACTTC
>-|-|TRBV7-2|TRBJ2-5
CASSTAQGRETQYF
TGTGCCAGCAGCACTGCTCAGGGTAGGGAGACCCAGTACTTC
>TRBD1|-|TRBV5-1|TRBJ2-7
CASSTGQGVVYEQYF
TGCGCCAGCAGCACCGGACAGGGGGTGGTCTACGAGCAGTACTTC
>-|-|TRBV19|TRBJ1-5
CASSIPGDFQPQHF
TGTGCCAGTAGTATCCCCGGGGATTTTCAGCCCCAGCATTTT
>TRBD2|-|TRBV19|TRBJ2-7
CASSIGLAGGAYEQYF
TGTGCCAGTAGTATAGGGCTAGCGGGAGGAGCCTACGAGCAGTACTTC
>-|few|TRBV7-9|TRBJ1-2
CASSQGQGGYTF
TGCGCCAGCAGCCAAGGTCAGGGCGGCTACACCTTC
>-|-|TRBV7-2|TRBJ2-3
CASSPGIHLGTQYF
TGTGCCAGCAGCCCAGGGATTCATTTGGGTACGCAGTATTTT
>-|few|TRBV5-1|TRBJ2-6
CASSAYREPGANVLTF
TGCGCCAGCAGCGCATACAGGGAGCCTGGGGCCAACGTCCTGACTTTC
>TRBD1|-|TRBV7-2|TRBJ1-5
CASSYNRGQPQHF
TGTGCCAGCAGCTATAACAGGGGCCAGCCCCAGCATTTT
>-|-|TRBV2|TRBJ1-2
CASSENEGWGGYTF
TGTGCCAGCAGTGAAAATGAGGGCTGGGGTGGCTACACCTTC
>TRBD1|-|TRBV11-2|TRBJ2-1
CASSSGQGGWNEQFF
TGTGCCAGCAGCTCAGGACAGGGGGGATGGAATGAGCAGTTCTTC
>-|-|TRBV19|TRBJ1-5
CASSLGGGARPQHF
TGTGCCAGTAGTCTAGGCGGAGGAGCTAGGCCCCAGCATTTT
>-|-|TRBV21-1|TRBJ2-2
CASEVHMWTGGTGELFF
TGTGCCAGCGAAGTACACATGTGGACAGGGGGAACCGGGGAGCTGTTTTTT
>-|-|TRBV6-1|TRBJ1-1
CASTVMNTEAFF
TGTGCCAGCACGGTCATGAACACTGAAGCTTTCTTT
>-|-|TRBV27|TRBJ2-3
CASSLLRSTDTQYF
TGTGCCAGCAGTCTTCTCCGGAGCACAGATACGCAGTATTTT
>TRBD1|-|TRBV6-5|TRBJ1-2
CASSYSGTGVNGYTF
TGTGCCAGCAGTTACTCAGGGACAGGGGTTAATGGCTACACCTTC
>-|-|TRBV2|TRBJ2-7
CASSEFGGLTGGEQYF
TGTGCCAGCAGTGAATTCGGCGGGCTAACTGGTGGAGAGCAGTACTTC
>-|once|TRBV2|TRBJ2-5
CASSDNLGAETQYF
TGTGCCAGCAGTGATAATCTGGGGGCGGAGACCCAGTACTTC
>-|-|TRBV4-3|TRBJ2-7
CASSQEEGGEQYF
TGCGCCAGCAGCCAAGAAGAAGGGGGCGAGCAGTACTTC
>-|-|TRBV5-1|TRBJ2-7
CASSPGTGSYEQYF
TGCGCCAGCAGCCCGGGGACTGGGTCCTACGAGCAGTACTTC
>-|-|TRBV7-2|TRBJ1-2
CASSSRGVDYGYTF
TGTGCCAGCAGCAGCAGGGGAGTGGACTATGGCTACACCTTC
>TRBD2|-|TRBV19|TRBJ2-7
CASSTTSGRAWSDEQYF
TGTGCCAGTAGTACCACTAGCGGGAGGGCATGGTCGGACGAGCAGTACTTC
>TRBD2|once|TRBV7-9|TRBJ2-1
CASSPLAGVNNEQFF
TGTGCCAGCAGTCCCTTAGCGGGGGTAAACAATGAGCAGTTCTTC
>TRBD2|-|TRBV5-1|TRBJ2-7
CASRRGLAGTYEQYF
TGCGCCAGCAGACGGGGACTAGCGGGCACCTACGAGCAGTACTTC
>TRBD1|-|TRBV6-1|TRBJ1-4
CASSSQGAGDEKLFF
TGTGCCAGCAGCTCACAGGGGGCGGGGGATGAAAAACTGTTTTTT
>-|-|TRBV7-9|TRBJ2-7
CASSSFPDRTSGYEQYF
TGTGCCAGCAGCTCCTTTCCGGACAGAACAAGCGGTTACGAGCAGTACTTC
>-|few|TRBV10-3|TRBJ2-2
CAISDYSTGELFF
TGTGCCATCAGTGACTATTCCACCGGGGAGCTGTTTTTT
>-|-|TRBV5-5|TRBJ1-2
CASSLEVGTQSLRYGYTF
TGTGCCAGCAGCTTGGAGGTAGGGACTCAATCCCTCCGCTATGGCTACACCTTC
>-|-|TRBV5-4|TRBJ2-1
CASSSKNGTARSNEQFF
TGTGCCAGCAGCTCCAAAAATGGGACTGCCCGCTCCAATGAGCAGTTCTTC
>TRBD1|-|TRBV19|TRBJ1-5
CASRAGGRNQPQHF
TGTGCCAGCCGCGCAGGGGGCAGGAATCAGCCCCAGCATTTT
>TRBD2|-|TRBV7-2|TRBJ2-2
CASSSATSGSITGELFF
TGTGCCAGCAGCTCCGCCACTAGCGGGAGTATCACCGGGGAGCTGTTTTTT
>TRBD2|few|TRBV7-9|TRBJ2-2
CSSSSRTLAGDRSGELFF
TGTTCCAGCAGCAGCAGAACCCTAGCGGGGGACAGGAGCGGGGAGCTGTTTTTT
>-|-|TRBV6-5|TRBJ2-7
CASSYTASSYEQYF
TGTGCCAGCAGTTACACCGCGAGCTCCTACGAGCAGTACTTC
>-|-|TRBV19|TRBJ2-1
CASRARASNEQFF
TGTGCCAGTAGGGCCAGGGCTAGCAATGAGCAGTTCTTC
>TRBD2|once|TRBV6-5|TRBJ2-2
CASGSSGGAPGELFF
TGTGCCAGCGGATCTAGCGGGGGGGCCCCCGGGGAGCTGTTTTTT
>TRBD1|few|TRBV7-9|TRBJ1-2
CASSSTAGQGAQGYTF
TGTGCCAGCAGCTCGACCGCAGGACAGGGGGCGCAAGGCTACACCTTC
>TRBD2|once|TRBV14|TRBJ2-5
CASSQRGGETQYF
TGTGCCAGCAGCCAACGGGGAGGGGAGACCCAGTACTTC
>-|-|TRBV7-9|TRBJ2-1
CASSLTMGLYNEQFF
TGTGCCAGCAGCTTAACCATGGGACTTTACAATGAGCAGTTCTTC
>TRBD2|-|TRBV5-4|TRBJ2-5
CASSPRLAGGQETQYF
TGTGCCAGCAGCCCAAGACTAGCGGGGGGACAAGAGACCCAGTACTTC
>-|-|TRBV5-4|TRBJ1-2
CASSTPGGDYGYTF
TGTGCCAGCAGCACCCCGGGAGGAGACTATGGCTACACCTTC
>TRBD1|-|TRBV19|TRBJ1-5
CASSMGIQGANQPQHF
TGTGCCAGTAGTATGGGAATACAGGGGGCCAATCAGCCCCAGCATTTT
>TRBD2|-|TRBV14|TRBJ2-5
CASSQLAGAGETQYF
TGTGCCAGCAGCCAGCTAGCGGGCGCGGGGGAGACCCAGTACTTC
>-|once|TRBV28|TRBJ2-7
CASSLDKYYEQYF
TGTGCCAGCAGCCTGGACAAATACTACGAGCAGTACTTC
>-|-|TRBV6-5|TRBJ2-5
CASSYDSGGGPSQYF
TGTGCCAGCAGTTACGATAGCGGCGGGGGCCCGTCCCAGTACTTC
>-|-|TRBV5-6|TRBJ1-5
CASSSQGNQPQHF
TGTGCCAGCAGCTCCCAGGGCAATCAGCCCCAGCATTTT
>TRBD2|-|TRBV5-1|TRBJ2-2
CASSLVLAGSLISGELFF
TGCGCCAGCAGCTTAGTACTAGCGGGGTCTCTTATATCCGGGGAGCTGTTTTTT
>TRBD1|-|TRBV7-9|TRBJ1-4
CASSLGTGAEKLFF
TGTGCCAGCAGCCTCGGGACAGGGGCGGAAAAACTGTTTTTT
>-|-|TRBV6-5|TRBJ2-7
CASSYSGGGYEQYF
TGTGCCAGCAGTTACTCGGGAGGGGGGTACGAGCAGTACTTC
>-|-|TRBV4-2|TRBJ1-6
CASSQTVGRAYNSPLHF
TGTGCCAGCAGCCAAACCGTCGGGCGGGCCTATAATTCACCCCTCCACTTT
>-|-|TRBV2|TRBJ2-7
CASSGGGSEYF
TGTGCCAGCAGCGGAGGAGGGAGCGAGTACTTC